The source of this T cell receptor beta chain is a study of T cell changes during pregnancy in multiple sclerosis. The CDR3 covers 13 residues. J gave up 7 bases and V 6 bases, and 5 bases lay outside the gene matches. The V gene's germline CDR1 is SGHTA and CDR2 FQGNSA. Using immunoSEQ multiplex PCR, the repertoire was profiled, and TCRdb retains in-frame clones only, with some absent. The sample yields more than 65,000 clones, more than 85% seen once. The chain carries TRBV7-2 and TRBJ2-5; 10 positions agree with TRBD2. Sequencing used peripheral blood, obtained in the first trimester of pregnancy. The clonotype was recovered from a female donor with multiple sclerosis, enrolled in a pregnancy study. The CDR3 DNA follows: TGTGCCAGCAGTCTCTTAGCGGGGGGGACCCAGTACTTC. Translation gives CASSLLAGGTQYF.